Listed below are T cell receptor beta chains from one sample, sequenced in a study of OX40 agonist ivuxolimab in advanced cancers. Sequencing used immunoSEQ multiplex PCR; TCRdb keeps in-frame clones, though not all of them. Seen here are approximately 33,000 clones, about 88% observed once, and the top ten hold around 39%. The input for sequencing was CD4+ or CD8+ T cells sorted from blood, taken in a trial of the OX40 agonist ivuxolimab. Source of these receptors: an adult with an advanced solid tumor such as melanoma, head and neck, liver or kidney cancer. Both conserved end residues are part of each CDR3. Rows may omit the clone size; those that give it use once, few, many or a size class.

TRBV4-2,TRBJ2-7,NA,CASSQVEKSSYEQYF
TRBV18,TRBJ2-3,once,CASSPLGDTQYF
TRBV5-1,TRBJ2-5,NA,CASSLETARDEETQYF
TRBV4-1,TRBJ2-3,NA,CASSQRTATDTQYF
TRBV14,TRBJ2-1,NA,CASSQSLDRGDEQFF
TRBV4-1,TRBJ2-1,NA,CASSQGYGPALDEQFF
TRBV7-2,TRBJ1-1,NA,CASSFWDTEAFF
TRBV5-3,TRBJ1-4,NA,CARSPGTGNSVNEKLFF
TRBV4-3,TRBJ2-1,NA,CASSQDFLGLPYNEQFF
TRBV6-4,TRBJ2-1,NA,CASSEDNYNEQFF
TRBV4-1,TRBJ1-1,NA,CASSGGQSNTEAFF
TRBV30,TRBJ2-7,NA,CAWSVTEPYEQYF
TRBV15,TRBJ1-5,NA,CATSRDWTVYSNQPQHF
TRBV5-5,TRBJ1-1,NA,CASSLEISGAEAFF
TRBV4-1,TRBJ2-7,NA,CASSQFFSTIDSLEQYF
TRBV9,TRBJ1-2,few,CASSVDGGQGYGYTF
TRBV15,TRBJ1-1,NA,CATSRERGGVDTEAFF
TRBV11-2,TRBJ2-2,NA,CASSLTGQGTGELFF
TRBV5-4,TRBJ2-3,NA,CASSLSGLAVNTDTQYF
TRBV30,TRBJ1-3,NA,CAWSVVPDTGNTIYF
TRBV4-2,TRBJ2-7,NA,CASSHDGSGSYEQYF
TRBV7-2,TRBJ2-1,NA,CASRAGGSSYNEQFF
TRBV5-4,TRBJ2-3,NA,CASRSSDTQYF
TRBV20-1,NA,NA,CSAQGDEQYF
TRBV5-1,TRBJ2-3,NA,CASSLGTGSSFDTQYF
TRBV4-1,TRBJ2-7,NA,CASSQESVGSTYEQYF
TRBV6-5,TRBJ2-1,NA,CASRDSSSYNEQFF
TRBV9,TRBJ1-5,once,CASSGTGDNQPQHF
TRBV30,TRBJ2-5,NA,CAWSGGQETQYF
TRBV12-5,TRBJ2-2,few,CASRSFVTGELFF
TRBV9,TRBJ2-3,NA,CASSGGLAIDTQYF
TRBV5-1,TRBJ1-2,once,CASSLTTGGLPPYGYTF
TRBV7-9,TRBJ1-2,few,CASSFLGRGSGYTF
TRBV4-1,TRBJ1-1,NA,CASSQGNRGTEAFF
TRBV7-3,TRBJ2-3,NA,CASSLTNRGKDTQYF